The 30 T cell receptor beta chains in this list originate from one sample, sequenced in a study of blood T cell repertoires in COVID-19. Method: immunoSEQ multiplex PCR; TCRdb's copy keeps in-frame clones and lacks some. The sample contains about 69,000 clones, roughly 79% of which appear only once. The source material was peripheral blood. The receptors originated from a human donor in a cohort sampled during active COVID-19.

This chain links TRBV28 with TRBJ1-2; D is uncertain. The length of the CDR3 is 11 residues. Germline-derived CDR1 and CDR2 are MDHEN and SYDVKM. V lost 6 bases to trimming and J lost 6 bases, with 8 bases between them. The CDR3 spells CASSLEDGYTF. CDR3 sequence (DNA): TGTGCCAGCAGCCTGGAGGATGGCTACACCTTC.

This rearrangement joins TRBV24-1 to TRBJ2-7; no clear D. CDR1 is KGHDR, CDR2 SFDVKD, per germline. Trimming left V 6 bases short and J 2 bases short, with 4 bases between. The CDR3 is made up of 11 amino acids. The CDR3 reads CATSQTYEQYF. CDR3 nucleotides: TGTGCCACCAGTCAGACCTACGAGCAGTACTTC.

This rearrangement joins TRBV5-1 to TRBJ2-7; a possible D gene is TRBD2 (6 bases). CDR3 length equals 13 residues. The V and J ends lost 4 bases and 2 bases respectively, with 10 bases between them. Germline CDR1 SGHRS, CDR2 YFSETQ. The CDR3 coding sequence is TGCGCCAGCAGCGGAGGGTTTACCTACGAGCAGTACTTC. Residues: CASSGGFTYEQYF.

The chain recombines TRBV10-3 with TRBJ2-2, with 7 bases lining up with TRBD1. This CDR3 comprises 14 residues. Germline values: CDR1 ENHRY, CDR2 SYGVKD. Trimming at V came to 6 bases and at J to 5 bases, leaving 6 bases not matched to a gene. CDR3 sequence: CAIRTTGITGELFF. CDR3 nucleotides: TGTGCCATCAGGACGACAGGGATTACCGGGGAGCTGTTTTTT.

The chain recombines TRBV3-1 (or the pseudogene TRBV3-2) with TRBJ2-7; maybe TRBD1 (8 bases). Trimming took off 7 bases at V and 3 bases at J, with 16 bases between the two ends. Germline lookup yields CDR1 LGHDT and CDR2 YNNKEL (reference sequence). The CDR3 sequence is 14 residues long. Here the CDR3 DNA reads TGTGCCAGCATGAACAGGGGGGGGAACTACGAGCAGTACTTC. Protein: CASMNRGGNYEQYF.

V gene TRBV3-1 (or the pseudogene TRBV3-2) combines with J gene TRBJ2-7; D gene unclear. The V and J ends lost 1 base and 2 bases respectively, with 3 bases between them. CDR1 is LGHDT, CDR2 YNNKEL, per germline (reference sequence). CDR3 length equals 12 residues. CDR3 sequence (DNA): TGTGCCAGCAGCCAAGCAGCCTACGAGCAGTACTTC. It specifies CASSQAAYEQYF.

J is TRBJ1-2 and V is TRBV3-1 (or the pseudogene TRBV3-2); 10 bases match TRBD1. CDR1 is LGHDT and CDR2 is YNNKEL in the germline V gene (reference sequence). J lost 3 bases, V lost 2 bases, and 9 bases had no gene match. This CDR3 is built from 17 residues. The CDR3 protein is CASSQLGAGTGDYGYTF. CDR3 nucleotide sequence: TGTGCCAGCAGCCAATTAGGCGCCGGGACAGGGGACTATGGCTACACCTTC.

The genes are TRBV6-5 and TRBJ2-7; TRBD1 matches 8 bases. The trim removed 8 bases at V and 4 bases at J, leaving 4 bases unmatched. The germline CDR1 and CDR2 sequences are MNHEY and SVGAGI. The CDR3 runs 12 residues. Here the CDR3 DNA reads TGTGCCAGCTATGGACAGGGTTACGAGCAGTACTTC. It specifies CASYGQGYEQYF.

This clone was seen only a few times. The CDR3: CASGTSTSYEQYF. The CDR3 DNA sequence: TGTGCCAGCGGTACTAGTACCTCCTACGAGCAGTACTTC. The V gene is TRBV11-2, the J gene TRBJ2-7, with D possibly being TRBD2 (5 bases). The germline CDR1 and CDR2 sequences are SGHAT and FQNNGV. The CDR3 covers 13 residues. V lost 8 bases, J lost 0 bases, and 11 bases lay in between. The full variable domain, with the rest looked up from reference TRBV11-2 and TRBJ2-7, is EAGVAQSPRYKIIEKRQSVAFWCNPISGHATLYWYQQILGQGPKLLIQFQNNGVVDDSQLPKDRFSAERLKGVDSTLKIQPAKLEDSAVYLCASGTSTSYEQYFGPGTRLTVT.

The DNA for the CDR3 is TGTGCCAGCAGCTCCAATCAGGGCGTGCGCGAGCAGTACTTC. Translated: CASSSNQGVREQYF. This chain uses TRBV7-9 with TRBJ2-7; maybe TRBD1 (5 bases). With 4 bases removed from V and 6 bases from J, the gap between germline ends came to 16 bases. The CDR3 contains 14 residues. Germline CDR1 and CDR2: SEHNR and FQNEAQ (reference sequence).

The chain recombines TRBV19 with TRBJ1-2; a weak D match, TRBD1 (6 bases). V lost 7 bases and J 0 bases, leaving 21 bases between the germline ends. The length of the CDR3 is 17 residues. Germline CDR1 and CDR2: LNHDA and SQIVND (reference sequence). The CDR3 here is CASTRGITPGANYGYTF. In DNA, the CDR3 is TGTGCCAGTACAAGGGGGATAACGCCAGGAGCTAACTATGGCTACACCTTC.

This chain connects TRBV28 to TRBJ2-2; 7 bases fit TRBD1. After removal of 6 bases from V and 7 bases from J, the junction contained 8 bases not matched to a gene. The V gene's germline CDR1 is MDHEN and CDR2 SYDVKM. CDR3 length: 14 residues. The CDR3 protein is CASRRAGGGGELFF. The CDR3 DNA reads TGTGCCAGCAGGAGGGCAGGGGGTGGCGGGGAGCTGTTTTTT.

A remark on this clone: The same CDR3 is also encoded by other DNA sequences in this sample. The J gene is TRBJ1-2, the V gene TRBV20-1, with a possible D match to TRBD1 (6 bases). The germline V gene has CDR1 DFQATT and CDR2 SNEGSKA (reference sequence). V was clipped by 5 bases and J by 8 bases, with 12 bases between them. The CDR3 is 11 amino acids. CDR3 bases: TGCAGTGCTCGGGGGGCTGGCGGCTACACCTTC. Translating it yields CSARGAGGYTF.

CDR3 DNA sequence: TGTGCCACCCTCCGGGAGCCCAACGAGCAGTACTTC. The encoded protein is CATLREPNEQYF. The chain has TRBV10-3 and TRBJ2-7; D may be TRBD2 (6 bases). CDR3 size: 12 residues. V was trimmed by 10 bases and J by 5 bases, leaving 15 bases between them. Germline V gene sequence: CDR1 ENHRY, CDR2 SYGVKD.

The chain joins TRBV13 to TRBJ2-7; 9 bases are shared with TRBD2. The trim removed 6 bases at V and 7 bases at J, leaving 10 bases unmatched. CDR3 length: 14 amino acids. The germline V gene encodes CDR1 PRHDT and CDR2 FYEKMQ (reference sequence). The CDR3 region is CASRSVAGVGEQYF. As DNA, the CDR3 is TGTGCCAGCAGGTCGGTAGCGGGAGTAGGAGAGCAGTACTTC.

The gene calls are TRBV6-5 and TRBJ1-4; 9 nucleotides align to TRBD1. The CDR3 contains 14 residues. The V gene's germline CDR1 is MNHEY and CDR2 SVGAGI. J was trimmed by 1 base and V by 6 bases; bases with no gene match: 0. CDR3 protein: CASRGQGTNEKLFF. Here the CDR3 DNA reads TGTGCCAGCAGGGGACAGGGAACTAATGAAAAACTGTTTTTT.

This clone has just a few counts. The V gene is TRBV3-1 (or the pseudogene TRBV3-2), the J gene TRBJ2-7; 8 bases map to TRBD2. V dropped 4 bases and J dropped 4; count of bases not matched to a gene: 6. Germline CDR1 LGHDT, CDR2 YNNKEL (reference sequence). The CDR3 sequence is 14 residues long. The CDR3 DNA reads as TGTGCCAGCAGCCCGGGACTAGAGAGGTACGAGCAGTACTTC. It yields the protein CASSPGLERYEQYF.

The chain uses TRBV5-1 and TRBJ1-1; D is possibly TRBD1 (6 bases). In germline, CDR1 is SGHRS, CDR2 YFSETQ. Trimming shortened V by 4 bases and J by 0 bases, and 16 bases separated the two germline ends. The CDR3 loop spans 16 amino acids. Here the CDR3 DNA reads TGCGCCAGCAGCGGAAGGACAGTATCCATGAACACTGAAGCTTTCTTT. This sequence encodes CASSGRTVSMNTEAFF.

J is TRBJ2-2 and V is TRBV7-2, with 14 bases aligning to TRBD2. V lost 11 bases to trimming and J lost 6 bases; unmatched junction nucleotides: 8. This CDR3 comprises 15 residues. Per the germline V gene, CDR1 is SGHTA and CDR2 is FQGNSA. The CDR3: CAGTGLAGVAGELFF. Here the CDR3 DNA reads TGTGCCGGAACGGGACTAGCGGGAGTTGCCGGGGAGCTGTTTTTT.

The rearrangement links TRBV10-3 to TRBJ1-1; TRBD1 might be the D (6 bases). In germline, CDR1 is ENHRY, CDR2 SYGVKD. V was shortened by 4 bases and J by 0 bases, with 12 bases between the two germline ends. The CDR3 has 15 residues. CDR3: CAISVGALMNTEAFF. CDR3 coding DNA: TGTGCCATCAGTGTGGGGGCTCTGATGAACACTGAAGCTTTCTTT.

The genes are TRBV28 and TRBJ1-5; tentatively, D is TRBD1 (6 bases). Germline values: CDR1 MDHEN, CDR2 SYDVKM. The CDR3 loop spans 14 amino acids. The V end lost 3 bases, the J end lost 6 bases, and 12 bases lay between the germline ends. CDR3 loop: CASSFRGGGQPQHF. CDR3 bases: TGTGCCAGCAGTTTTAGGGGGGGAGGTCAGCCCCAGCATTTT.

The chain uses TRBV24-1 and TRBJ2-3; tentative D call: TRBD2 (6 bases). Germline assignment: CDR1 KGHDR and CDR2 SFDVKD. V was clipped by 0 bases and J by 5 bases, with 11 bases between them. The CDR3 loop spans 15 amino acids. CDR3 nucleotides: TGTGCCACCAGTGATTTGACGAGGGGAGGAGATACGCAGTATTTT. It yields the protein CATSDLTRGGDTQYF.

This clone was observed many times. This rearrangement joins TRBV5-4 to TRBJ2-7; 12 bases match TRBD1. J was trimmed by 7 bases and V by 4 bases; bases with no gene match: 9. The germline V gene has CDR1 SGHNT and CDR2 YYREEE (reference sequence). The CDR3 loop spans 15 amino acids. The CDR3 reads CASSPPGQGAGEQYF. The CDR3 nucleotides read TGTGCCAGCAGCCCCCCGGGACAGGGGGCGGGGGAGCAGTACTTC.

The DNA of the CDR3 is TGTGCCAGCAGCCAAGGGGGACAGGGGGCCAATGAGCAGTTCTTC. The encoded protein is CASSQGGQGANEQFF. V gene TRBV3-1 (or the pseudogene TRBV3-2) combines with J gene TRBJ2-1; 12 nucleotides line up with TRBD1. V lost 1 base to trimming and J lost 6 bases; unmatched junction nucleotides: 1. The CDR3 extends over 15 amino acids. CDR1 is LGHDT, CDR2 YNNKEL, per germline (reference sequence).

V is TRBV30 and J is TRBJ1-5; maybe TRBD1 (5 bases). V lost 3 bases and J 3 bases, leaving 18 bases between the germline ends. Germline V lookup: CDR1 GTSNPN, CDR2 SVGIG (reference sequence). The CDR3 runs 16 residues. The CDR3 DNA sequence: TGTGCCTGGAGCGAAAAGGGTCGCGGGGCCAATCAGCCCCAGCATTTT. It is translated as CAWSEKGRGANQPQHF.

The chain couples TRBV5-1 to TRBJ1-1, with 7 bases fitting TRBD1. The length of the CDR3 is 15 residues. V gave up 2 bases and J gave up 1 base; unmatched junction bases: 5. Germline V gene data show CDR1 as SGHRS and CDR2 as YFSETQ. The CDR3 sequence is CASSLQGKGNTEAFF. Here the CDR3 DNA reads TGCGCCAGCAGCTTACAGGGGAAGGGGAACACTGAAGCTTTCTTT.

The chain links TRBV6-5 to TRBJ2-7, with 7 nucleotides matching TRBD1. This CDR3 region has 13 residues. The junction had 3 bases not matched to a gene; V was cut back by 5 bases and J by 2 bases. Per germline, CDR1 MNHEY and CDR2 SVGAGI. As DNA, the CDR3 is TGTGCCAGCAGTAGACAGGGTCCCTACGAGCAGTACTTC. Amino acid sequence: CASSRQGPYEQYF.

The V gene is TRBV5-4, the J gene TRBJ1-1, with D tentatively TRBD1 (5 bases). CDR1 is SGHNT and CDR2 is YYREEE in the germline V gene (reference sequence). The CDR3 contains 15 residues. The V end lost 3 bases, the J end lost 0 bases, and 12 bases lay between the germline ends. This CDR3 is CASSSRVGLNTEAFF. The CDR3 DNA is TGTGCCAGCAGCTCCAGGGTGGGGTTGAACACTGAAGCTTTCTTT.

The CDR3 DNA sequence: TGTGCCAGCAGTTCCCAAAAGACTAGCGGGTACCCCTACGAGCAGTACTTC. Encoded protein: CASSSQKTSGYPYEQYF. The chain recombines TRBV27 with TRBJ2-7; 10 nucleotides match TRBD2. J lost 2 bases, V lost 4 bases, and 11 bases had no gene match. This CDR3 is 17 amino acids long. Germline loops: CDR1 MNHEY, CDR2 SMNVEV (reference sequence).

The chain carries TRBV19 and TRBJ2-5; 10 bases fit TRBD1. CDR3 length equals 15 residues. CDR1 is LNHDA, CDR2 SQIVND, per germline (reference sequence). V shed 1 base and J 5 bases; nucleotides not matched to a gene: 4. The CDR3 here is CASSIGGTGAETQYF. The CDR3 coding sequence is TGTGCCAGTAGTATAGGGGGGACAGGGGCCGAGACCCAGTACTTC.